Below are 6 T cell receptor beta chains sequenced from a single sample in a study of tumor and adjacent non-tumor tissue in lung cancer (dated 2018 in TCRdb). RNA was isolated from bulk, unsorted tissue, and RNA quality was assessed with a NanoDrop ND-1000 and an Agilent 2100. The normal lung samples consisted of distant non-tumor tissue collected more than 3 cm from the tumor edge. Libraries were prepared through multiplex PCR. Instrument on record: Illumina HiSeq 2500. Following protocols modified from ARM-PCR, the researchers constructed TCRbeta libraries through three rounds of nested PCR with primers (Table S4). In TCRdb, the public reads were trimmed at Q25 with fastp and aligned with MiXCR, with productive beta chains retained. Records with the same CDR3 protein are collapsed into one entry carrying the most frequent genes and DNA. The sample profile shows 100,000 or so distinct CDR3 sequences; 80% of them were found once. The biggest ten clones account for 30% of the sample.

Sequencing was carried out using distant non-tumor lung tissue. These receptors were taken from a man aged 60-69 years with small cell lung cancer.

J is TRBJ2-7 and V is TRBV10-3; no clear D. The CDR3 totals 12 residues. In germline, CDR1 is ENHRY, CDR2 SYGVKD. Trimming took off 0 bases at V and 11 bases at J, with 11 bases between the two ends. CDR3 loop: CAISESNGFKYV. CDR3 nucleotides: TGTGCCATCAGTGAGTCGAATGGATTCAAGTACGTC.

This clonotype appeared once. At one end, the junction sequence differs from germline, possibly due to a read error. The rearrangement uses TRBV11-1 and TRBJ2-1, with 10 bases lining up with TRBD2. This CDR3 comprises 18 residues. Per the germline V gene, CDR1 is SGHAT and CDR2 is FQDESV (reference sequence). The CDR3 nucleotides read TGTGCCAGCAGCTCAGAATCGAGAACTAGCGGGAATGGTAATGAGCAGTCCTTC. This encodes CASSSESRTSGNGNEQSF.

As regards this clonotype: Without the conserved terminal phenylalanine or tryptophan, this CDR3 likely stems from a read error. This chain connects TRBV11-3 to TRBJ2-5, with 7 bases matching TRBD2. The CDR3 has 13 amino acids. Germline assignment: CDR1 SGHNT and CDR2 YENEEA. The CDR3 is CASGEGSQESQYL. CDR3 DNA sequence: TGTGCCAGCGGGGAGGGGTCGCAAGAGAGCCAGTACTTG.

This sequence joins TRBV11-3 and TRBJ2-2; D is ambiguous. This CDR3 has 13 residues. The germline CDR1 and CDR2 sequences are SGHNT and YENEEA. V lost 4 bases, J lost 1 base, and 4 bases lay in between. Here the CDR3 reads CASSSENTGELFF. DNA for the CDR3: TGTGCCAGCAGCTCAGAGAACACCGGGGAGCTGTTTTTT.

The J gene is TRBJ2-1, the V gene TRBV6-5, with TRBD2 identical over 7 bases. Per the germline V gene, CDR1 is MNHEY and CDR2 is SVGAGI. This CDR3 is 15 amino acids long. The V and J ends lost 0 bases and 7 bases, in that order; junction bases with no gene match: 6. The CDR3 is CASSYSAGVFNEQFF. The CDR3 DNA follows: TGTGCCAGCAGTTACTCTGCGGGAGTGTTTAATGAGCAGTTCTTC.

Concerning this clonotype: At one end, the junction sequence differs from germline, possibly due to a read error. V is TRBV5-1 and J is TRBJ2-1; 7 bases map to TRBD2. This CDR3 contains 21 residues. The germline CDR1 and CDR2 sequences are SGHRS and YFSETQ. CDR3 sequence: CASSLARTSGIPTTLGGKHFF. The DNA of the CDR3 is TGCGCCAGCAGCTTGGCCAGGACTAGTGGGATACCAACAACCCTTGGGGGGAAGCATTTCTTC.